This record covers a single TCR beta chain. The sample is drawn from a study of monozygotic twins with inflammatory bowel disease. No DNA is given; TCRdb re-called the 5' RACE reads and lists each CDR3 protein once. Here the sample table reports fewer than 110,000 distinct CDR3 sequences. Specimen: blood. The clonotype comes from a human donor with ulcerative colitis or Crohn's disease, or a healthy co-twin of an affected twin (not recorded which).

The CDR3 spells CASSIHRGGNQPQHF. The rearrangement links TRBV19 to TRBJ1-5; TCRdb gives TRBD1 as the D gene, but with no DNA this cannot be confirmed. Germline assignment: CDR1 LNHDA and CDR2 SQIVND (reference sequence). The length of the CDR3 is 15 residues.